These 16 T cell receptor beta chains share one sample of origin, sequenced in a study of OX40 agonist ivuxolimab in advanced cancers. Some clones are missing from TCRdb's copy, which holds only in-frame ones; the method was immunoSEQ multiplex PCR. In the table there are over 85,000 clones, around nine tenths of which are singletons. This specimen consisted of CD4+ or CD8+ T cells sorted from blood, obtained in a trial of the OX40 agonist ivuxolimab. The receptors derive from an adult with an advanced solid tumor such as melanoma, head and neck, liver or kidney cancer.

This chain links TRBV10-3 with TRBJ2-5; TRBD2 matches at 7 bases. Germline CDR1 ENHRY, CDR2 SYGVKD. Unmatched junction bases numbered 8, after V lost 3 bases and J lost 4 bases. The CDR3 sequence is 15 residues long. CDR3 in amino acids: CAISDNAGVSETQYF. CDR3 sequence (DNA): TGTGCCATCAGTGATAACGCGGGGGTATCAGAGACCCAGTACTTC.

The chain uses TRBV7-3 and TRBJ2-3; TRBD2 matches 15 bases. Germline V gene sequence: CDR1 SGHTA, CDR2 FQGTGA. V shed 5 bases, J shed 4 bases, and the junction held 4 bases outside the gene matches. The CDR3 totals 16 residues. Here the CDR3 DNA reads TGTGCCAGCAGCCACGGACTAGCGGGAGGGGCAGATACGCAGTATTTT. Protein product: CASSHGLAGGADTQYF.

DNA for the CDR3: TGTGCCAGCAGCCAATACGACAGGGGCGGCTACACCTTC. Amino acid sequence: CASSQYDRGGYTF. The chain joins TRBV7-9 to TRBJ1-2; TRBD1 aligns across 8 bases. The germline CDR1 and CDR2 sequences are SEHNR and FQNEAQ (reference sequence). J was trimmed by 8 bases and V by 5 bases; bases with no gene match: 7. CDR3 length equals 13 residues. Based on the CDR3 plus reference TRBV7-9 and TRBJ1-2, the full variable domain is DTGVSQNPRHKITKRGQNVTFRCDPISEHNRLYWYRQTLGQGPEFLTYFQNEAQLEKSRLLSDRFSAERPKGSFSTLEIQRTEQGDSAMYLCASSQYDRGGYTFGSGTRLTVV.

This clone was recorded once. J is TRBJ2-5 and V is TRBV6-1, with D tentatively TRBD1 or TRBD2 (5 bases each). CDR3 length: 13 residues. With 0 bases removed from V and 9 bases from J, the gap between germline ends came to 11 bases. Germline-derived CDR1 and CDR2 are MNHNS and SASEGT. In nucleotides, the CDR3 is TGTGCCAGCAGTGAAGCTTCCGGGACCCCCCAGTACTTC. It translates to CASSEASGTPQYF.

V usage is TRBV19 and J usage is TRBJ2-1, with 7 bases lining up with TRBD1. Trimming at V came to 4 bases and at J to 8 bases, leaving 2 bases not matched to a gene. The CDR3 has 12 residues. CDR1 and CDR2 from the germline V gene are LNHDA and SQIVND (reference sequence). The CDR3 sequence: CASSTTGYEQFF. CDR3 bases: TGTGCCAGTAGTACGACAGGGTATGAGCAGTTCTTC.

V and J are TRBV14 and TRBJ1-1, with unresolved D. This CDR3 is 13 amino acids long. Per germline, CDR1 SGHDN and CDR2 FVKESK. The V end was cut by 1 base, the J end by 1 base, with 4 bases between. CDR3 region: CASSQGGNTEAFF. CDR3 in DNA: TGTGCCAGCAGCCAAGGCGGGAACACTGAAGCTTTCTTT.

DNA for the CDR3: TGTGCCAGCAGCAAATGGGCCCAAAATACGTTTTTT. Translation: CASSKWAQNTFF. This rearrangement joins TRBV21-1 to TRBJ1-4; the table's D call, TRBD1, has no DNA check behind it. TRBV21-1 is assigned pseudogene status. The CDR3 extends over 12 amino acids.

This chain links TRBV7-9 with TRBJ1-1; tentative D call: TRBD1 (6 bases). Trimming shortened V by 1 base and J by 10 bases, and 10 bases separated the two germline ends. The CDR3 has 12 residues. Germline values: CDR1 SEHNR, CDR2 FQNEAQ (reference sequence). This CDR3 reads CASSLETGPAFF. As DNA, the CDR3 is TGTGCCAGCAGCTTAGAAACAGGGCCAGCTTTCTTT. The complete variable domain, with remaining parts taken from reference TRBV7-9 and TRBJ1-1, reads DTGVSQNPRHKITKRGQNVTFRCDPISEHNRLYWYRQTLGQGPEFLTYFQNEAQLEKSRLLSDRFSAERPKGSFSTLEIQRTEQGDSAMYLCASSLETGPAFFGQGTRLTVV.

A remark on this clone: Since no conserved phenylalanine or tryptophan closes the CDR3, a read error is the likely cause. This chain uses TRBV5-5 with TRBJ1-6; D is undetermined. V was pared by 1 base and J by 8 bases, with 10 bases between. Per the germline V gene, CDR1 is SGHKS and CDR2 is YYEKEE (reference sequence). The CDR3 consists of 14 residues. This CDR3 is CASSLSGWDSPLHL. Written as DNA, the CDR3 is TGTGCCAGCAGCTTGTCCGGGTGGGATTCACCCCTCCACCTT.

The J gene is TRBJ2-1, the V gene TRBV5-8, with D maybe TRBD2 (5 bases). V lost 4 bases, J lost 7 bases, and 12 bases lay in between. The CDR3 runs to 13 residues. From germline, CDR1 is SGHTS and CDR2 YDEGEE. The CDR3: CASSQLGRNEQFF. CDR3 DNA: TGTGCCAGCAGCCAACTAGGACGGAATGAGCAGTTCTTC.

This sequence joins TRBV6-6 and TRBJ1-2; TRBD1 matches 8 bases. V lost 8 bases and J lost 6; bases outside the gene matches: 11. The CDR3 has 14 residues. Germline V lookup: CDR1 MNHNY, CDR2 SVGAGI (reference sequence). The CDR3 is CASQETGVLNGYTF. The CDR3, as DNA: TGTGCCAGCCAAGAGACAGGGGTTCTTAATGGCTACACCTTC.

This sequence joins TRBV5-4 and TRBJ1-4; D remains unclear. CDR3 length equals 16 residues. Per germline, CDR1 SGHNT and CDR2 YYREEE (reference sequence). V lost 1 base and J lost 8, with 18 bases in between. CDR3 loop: CASSLRSGILREKLFF. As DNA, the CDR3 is TGTGCCAGCAGCTTGAGATCGGGGATTCTCAGGGAAAAACTGTTTTTT.

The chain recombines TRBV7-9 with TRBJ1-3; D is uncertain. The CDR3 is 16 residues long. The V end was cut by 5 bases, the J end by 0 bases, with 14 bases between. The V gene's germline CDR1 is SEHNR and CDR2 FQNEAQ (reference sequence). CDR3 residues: CASSPSPGSSGNTIYF. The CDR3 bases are TGTGCCAGCAGCCCGAGCCCCGGGAGCTCTGGAAACACCATATATTTT.

CDR3 amino acids: CASSFRLGELFF. In DNA, the CDR3 is TGTGCCAGCAGCTTCCGTCTGGGGGAGCTGTTTTTT. The genes are TRBV7-8 and TRBJ2-2; D is ambiguous. The CDR3 runs to 12 residues. Germline V gene sequence: CDR1 SGHVS, CDR2 FQNEAQ. V was cut by 3 bases and J by 8 bases, with 7 bases left in between.

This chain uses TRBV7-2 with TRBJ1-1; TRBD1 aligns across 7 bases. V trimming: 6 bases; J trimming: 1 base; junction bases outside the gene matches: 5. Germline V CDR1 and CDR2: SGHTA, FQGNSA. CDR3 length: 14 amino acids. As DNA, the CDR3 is TGTGCCAGCAGTCCCGACAGGGAGAACACTGAAGCTTTCTTT. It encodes CASSPDRENTEAFF.

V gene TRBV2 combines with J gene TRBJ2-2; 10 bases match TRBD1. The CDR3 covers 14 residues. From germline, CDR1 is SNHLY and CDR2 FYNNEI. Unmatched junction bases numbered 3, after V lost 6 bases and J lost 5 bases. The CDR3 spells CASRGTGVTGELFF. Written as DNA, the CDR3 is TGTGCCAGCAGGGGGACAGGGGTGACCGGGGAGCTGTTTTTT.